Listed here is a single T cell receptor beta chain. Its recognized antigen is unknown. No base-level quality is on record; no much larger clone is a single base apart. The data originate from a study of blood T cell repertoires in COVID-19 (dated by TCRdb to between 2020 and 2021). In terms of the full investigation: Samples covering the acute and convalescent phases of COVID-19 were provided by collaborators in the United States, Italy and Spain. A de-identified subject ID, COVID-19 status, age in years and sex were almost always included in the sample metadata. The prospective study material was composed of cDNA or gDNA derived from T cells, B-cell-depleted T cells, or PBMCs. Deeply sampled blood TCRbeta repertoires from subjects exposed to, actively infected with, or recovered from COVID-19 were included in the dataset. Where available, HLA class I and class II types were taken from metadata supplied by the sample provider and were not determined by assay-based typing. Samples came from the ongoing ImmuneRACE study (first 160 participants) plus 1,254 subjects from 6 global collaborators. The repertoires were released in a freely available public database intended as a resource for research on the immune response to SARS-CoV-2.

Whole blood was collected in K2EDTA tubes by collaborating institutions according to the institutions' own protocols. For TCRbeta analysis, collaborator samples were shipped as frozen whole blood, as isolated PBMCs, or as DNA extracted from either sample type. The immunoSEQ Assay, a bias-controlled multiplex PCR, was used to amplify TCRbeta CDR3 regions from genomic DNA. As for how the authors treated the data: The number of nucleated cells in each sample was estimated from the amplification of reference gene primers within the assay. To quantify the absolute abundance of each unique TCRbeta CDR3 rearrangement, sequence reads were collapsed and filtered. For each sample, productive Simpson clonality was calculated by taking the square root of Simpson's diversity index across productive rearrangements. The table comes from immuneACCESS by way of TCRdb, which keeps in-frame sequences with V and J called. Part of the clones is missing from these tables; in studies checked, under half for an unresolved V gene and the rest for unknown reasons. V, J and clone size are taken as reported in that table, and D and trimming were inferred from the DNA itself. This sample lists over 150,000 clones; approximately 79% were detected once. The ten biggest clones cover roughly 25% of the sample.

The paper as a whole reports these results and caveats: The amount of clinical and demographic metadata varied by source and participant and was provided uncurated.

The germline V gene supplies CDR1 SGHRS and CDR2 YFSETQ. The junction carries 8 bases between V and J, which are trimmed by 0 bases and 8 bases respectively. The CDR3 holds 12 amino acids from the cysteine to the phenylalanine. Just the 36-base CDR3 DNA is kept, in frame starting at base 1. Sequenced sample: peripheral blood. The sequence was obtained from a woman aged 70 to 79 with acute or convalescent COVID-19. The rearranged segments are TRBV5-1 and TRBJ1-2; a weak D assignment points to TRBD1 (5 bases agree). The CDR3 protein: CASSLGQRGYTF. DNA sequence: TGCGCCAGCAGCTTGGGACAGAGGGGCTACACCTTC.